This TCR beta chain was sequenced in a study of blood T cells in healthy people across ages. V was trimmed by 4 bases and J by 2 bases, leaving 12 bases between them. This CDR3 region has 16 residues. Germline loops: CDR1 MGHDK, CDR2 SYGVNS. The authors ran a second PCR of 7 to 11 cycles using a sample-barcoded 5' primer and a J-beta primer mix. One entry per CDR3 protein, called by TCRdb with MiXCR from the 5' RACE reads. Of over a million distinct CDR3 sequences in the sample, roughly 43% were seen once. This sequence joins TRBV25-1 and TRBJ2-6; D is ambiguous. This clonotype was sampled from a woman younger than 35 in good health. The specimen sequenced was blood. The CDR3 DNA reads TGTGCCAGCAGTGGTTGGGTCCCCGCTGGGGCCAACGTCCTGACTTTC. It is translated as CASSGWVPAGANVLTF.